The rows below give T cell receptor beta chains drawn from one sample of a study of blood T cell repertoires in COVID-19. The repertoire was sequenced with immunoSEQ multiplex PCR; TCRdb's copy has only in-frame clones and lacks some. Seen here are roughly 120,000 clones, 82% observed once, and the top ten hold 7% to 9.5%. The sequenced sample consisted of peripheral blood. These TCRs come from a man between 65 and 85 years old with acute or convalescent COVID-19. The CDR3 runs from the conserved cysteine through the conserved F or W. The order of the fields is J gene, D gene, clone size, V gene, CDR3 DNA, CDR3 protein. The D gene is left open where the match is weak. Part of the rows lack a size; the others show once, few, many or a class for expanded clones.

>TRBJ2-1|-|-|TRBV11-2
TGTGCCAGCACCTTAGGGAGCGGGTACAATGAGCAGTTCTTC
CASTLGSGYNEQFF
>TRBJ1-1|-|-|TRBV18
TGTGCCAGCTCACCTGACGGGGTCAGGGCTTTCTTT
CASSPDGVRAFF
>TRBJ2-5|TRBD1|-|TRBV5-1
TGCGCCAGCAGCAAGGGACAGGTCCAAGAGACCCAGTACTTC
CASSKGQVQETQYF
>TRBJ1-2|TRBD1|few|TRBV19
TGTGCCAGTAGCATCCGGACAGGGATGGGCTATGGCTACACCTTC
CASSIRTGMGYGYTF
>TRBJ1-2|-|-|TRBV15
TGTGCCACCAGCAAAGATCGCGGGGTCAACTATGGCTACACCTTC
CATSKDRGVNYGYTF
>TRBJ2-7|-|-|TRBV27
TGTGCCAGCAGTTTATCGTCTAGGAGACACGAGCAGTACTTC
CASSLSSRRHEQYF
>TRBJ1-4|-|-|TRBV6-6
TGTGCCAGCAGGGGGGACTCTAATGAAAAACTGTTTTTT
CASRGDSNEKLFF
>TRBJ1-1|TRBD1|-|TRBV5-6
TGTGCCAGCAGCTTGGAGGTGGACAGGGGAGCTTTCTTT
CASSLEVDRGAFF
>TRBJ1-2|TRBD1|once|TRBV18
TGTGCCAGCTCACCAGGGACAGCATACTATGGCTACACCTTC
CASSPGTAYYGYTF
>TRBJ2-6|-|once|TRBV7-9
TGTGCCAGCAGACTAGCTGGGGCCAACGTCCTGACTTTC
CASRLAGANVLTF
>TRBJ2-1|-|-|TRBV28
TGTGCCAGCAGTTCGGGGTTGGACAATGAGCAGTTCTTC
CASSSGLDNEQFF
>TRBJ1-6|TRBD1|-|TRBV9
TGTGCCAGCAGAGGCTCCGGGACAGGGAATTCACCCCTCCACTTT
CASRGSGTGNSPLHF
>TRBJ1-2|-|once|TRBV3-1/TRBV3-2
TGTGCCAGCAGCCAAGCCGGGACTGCCTACACCTTC
CASSQAGTAYTF
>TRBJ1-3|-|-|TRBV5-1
TGCGCCAGCAGCTTGTTATCCTCGAGCTCTGGAAACACCATATATTTT
CASSLLSSSSGNTIYF
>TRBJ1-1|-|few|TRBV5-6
TGTGCCAGCAGCTTGGCCGGCCAGGGAAACACTGAAGCTTTCTTT
CASSLAGQGNTEAFF
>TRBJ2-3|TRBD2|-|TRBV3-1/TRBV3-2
TGTGCCAGCAGAGATGTTAGCGGGGATACGCAGTATTTT
CASRDVSGDTQYF
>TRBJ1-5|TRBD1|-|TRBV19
TGTGCCAGTAGTATAGGGAGTGCCCAGGGGGCATATCAGCCCCAGCATTTT
CASSIGSAQGAYQPQHF
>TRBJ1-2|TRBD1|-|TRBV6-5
TGTGCCAGCAAAACAGGGACAGATAACTATGGCTACACCTTC
CASKTGTDNYGYTF
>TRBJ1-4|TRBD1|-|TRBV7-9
TGTGCCAGCAGCTCGGGACAGACCACAACTAATGAAAAACTGTTTTTT
CASSSGQTTTNEKLFF
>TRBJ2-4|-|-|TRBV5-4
TGTGCCAGCAGCCTGGGAGGCGGGAAAAACATTCAGTACTTC
CASSLGGGKNIQYF
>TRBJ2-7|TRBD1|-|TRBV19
TGTGCCAGTACCAGGGGGCTCTACGAGCAGTACTTC
CASTRGLYEQYF
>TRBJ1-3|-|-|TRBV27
TGTGCCAGCAGTGCCCATTCCGGAGCTTCTGGAAACACCATATATTTT
CASSAHSGASGNTIYF
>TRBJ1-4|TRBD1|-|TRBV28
TGTGCCAGCAGAAGACAGGGGGTTAATGAAAAACTGTTTTTT
CASRRQGVNEKLFF
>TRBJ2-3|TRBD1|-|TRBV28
TGTGCCAGCAGTACAGGGGGGAGGACGGGAGATACGCAGTATTTT
CASSTGGRTGDTQYF
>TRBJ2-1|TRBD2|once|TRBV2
TGTGCCACCGACCGACCGGGACTAGCGGGGGGGTATTCCTACAATGAGCAGTTCTTC
CATDRPGLAGGYSYNEQFF
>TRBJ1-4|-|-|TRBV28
TGTGCCAGCAGTTTATCGGAGGGGATGGAAAAACTGTTTTTT
CASSLSEGMEKLFF
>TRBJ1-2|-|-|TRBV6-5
TGTGCCAGCACCACGGACAGAGCTAACTATGGCTACACCTTC
CASTTDRANYGYTF
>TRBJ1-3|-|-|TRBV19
TGTGCCAGTAGGAGACGGGGCTCTGGAAACACCATATATTTT
CASRRRGSGNTIYF
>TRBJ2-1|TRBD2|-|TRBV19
TGTGCCAGTAGTATCCGGACTAGCGGGAGGGCCGAGAATGAGCAGTTCTTC
CASSIRTSGRAENEQFF
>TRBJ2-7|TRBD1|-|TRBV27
TGTGCCAGCGGATATACAGGGGGGTCCTACGAGCAGTACTTC
CASGYTGGSYEQYF
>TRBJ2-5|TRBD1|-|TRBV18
TGTGCCAGCTCCCCGGGACAGCAAGAGACCCAGTACTTC
CASSPGQQETQYF
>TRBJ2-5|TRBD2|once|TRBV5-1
TGCGCCAGCAGCTTGTCTAGCGGGAGCGCGGAGACCCAGTACTTC
CASSLSSGSAETQYF
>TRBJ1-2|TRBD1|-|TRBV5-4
TGTGCCAGCAGCTTGGAGGCGACAGGGGCTCGCTACACCTTC
CASSLEATGARYTF
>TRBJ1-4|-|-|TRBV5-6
TGTGCCAGCAGCCCCAGGGGTGGGACTAATGAAAAACTGTTTTTT
CASSPRGGTNEKLFF
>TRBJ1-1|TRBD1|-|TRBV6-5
TGTGCCAGCAGCCAATCAGGGGGCGCGAATGAAGCTTTCTTT
CASSQSGGANEAFF
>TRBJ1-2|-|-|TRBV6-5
TGTGCCAGCAGTTACTCGAAGAGGGGAGCGGGTGGCTACACCTTC
CASSYSKRGAGGYTF
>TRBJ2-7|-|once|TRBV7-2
TGTGCCAGCAGCTCTCAGGCAGGGGTCTACGAGCAGTACTTC
CASSSQAGVYEQYF
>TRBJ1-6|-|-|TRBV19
TGTGCCAGTAGTATTACACCGGGCTCCTATAATTCACCCCTCCACTTT
CASSITPGSYNSPLHF
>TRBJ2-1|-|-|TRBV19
TGTGCCAGCAGGGTGCTCAATGAGCAGTTCTTC
CASRVLNEQFF
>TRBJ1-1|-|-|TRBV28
TGTGCCAGCATGGGTGGGGGCCTACGGACCAACACTGAAGCTTTCTTT
CASMGGGLRTNTEAFF
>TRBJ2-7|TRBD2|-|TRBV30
TGTGCCTGGAGTGCACCCGCGGGGGTAGCGGGTTCTTTTTACGAGCAGTACTTC
CAWSAPAGVAGSFYEQYF
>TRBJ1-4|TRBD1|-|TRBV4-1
TGCGCCAGCAGCCCGCAGGGGGTTCGGACAGTAGCGGAAAAACTGTTTTTT
CASSPQGVRTVAEKLFF
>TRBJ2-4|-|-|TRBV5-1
TGCGCCAGCAGCTTGGTGGCGGGGGCCAAAAACATTCAGTACTTC
CASSLVAGAKNIQYF
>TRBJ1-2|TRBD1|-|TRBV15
TGTGCCACCAGCAGAGATGCCGGGACAGTAGGCTACACCTTC
CATSRDAGTVGYTF
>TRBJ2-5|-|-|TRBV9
TGTGCCAGCAGCGTAAACCAGGGTGAAACCCAGTACTTC
CASSVNQGETQYF
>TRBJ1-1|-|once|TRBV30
TGTGCCTGGAATAGTGGGTACAGAGAAGCTTTCTTT
CAWNSGYREAFF
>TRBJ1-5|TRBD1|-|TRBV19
TGTGCCAGTAGTTCTTTACAGGGGAGTCAGCCCCAGCATTTT
CASSSLQGSQPQHF
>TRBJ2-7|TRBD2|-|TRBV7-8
TGTGCCAGCAGCTTCCGGGAGGACCCCTACGAGCAGTACTTC
CASSFREDPYEQYF
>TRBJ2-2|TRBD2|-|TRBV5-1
TGCGCCAGCAGCTTGACAGGACTAGCGGGCACCGGGGAGCTGTTTTTT
CASSLTGLAGTGELFF
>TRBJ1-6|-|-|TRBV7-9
TGTGCCAGCAGCTTCGGGAGCTCCTATAATTCACCCCTCCACTTT
CASSFGSSYNSPLHF
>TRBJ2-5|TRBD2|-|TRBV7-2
TGTGCCAGCAGCTTACGGGGACTAGCGACGGAGACCCAGTACTTC
CASSLRGLATETQYF
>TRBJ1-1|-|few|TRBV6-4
TGTGCCAGCAGTCCGAGCCCGGGGAACACTGAAGCTTTCTTT
CASSPSPGNTEAFF
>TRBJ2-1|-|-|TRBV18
TGTGCCAGCTCACCATCCCAGGGGGGTTACAATGAGCAGTTCTTC
CASSPSQGGYNEQFF
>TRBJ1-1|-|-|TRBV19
TGTGCCAGTAATCAAGCGAACACTGAAGCTTTCTTT
CASNQANTEAFF
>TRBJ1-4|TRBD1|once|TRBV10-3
TGTGCCATCAGATCGGACAGGGGAGGTGAAAAACTGTTTTTT
CAIRSDRGGEKLFF
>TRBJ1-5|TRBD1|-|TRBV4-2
TGTGCCAGCAGCCAACAAGGGACAGGGGTCGGTAGCAATCAGCCCCAGCATTTT
CASSQQGTGVGSNQPQHF
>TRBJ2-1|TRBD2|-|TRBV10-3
TGTGCCACCGGGACTAGCGGGAGGAATAATGAGCAGTTCTTC
CATGTSGRNNEQFF
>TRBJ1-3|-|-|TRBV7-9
TGTGCCAGCAGCTCCGGACAGACCACCATATATTTT
CASSSGQTTIYF